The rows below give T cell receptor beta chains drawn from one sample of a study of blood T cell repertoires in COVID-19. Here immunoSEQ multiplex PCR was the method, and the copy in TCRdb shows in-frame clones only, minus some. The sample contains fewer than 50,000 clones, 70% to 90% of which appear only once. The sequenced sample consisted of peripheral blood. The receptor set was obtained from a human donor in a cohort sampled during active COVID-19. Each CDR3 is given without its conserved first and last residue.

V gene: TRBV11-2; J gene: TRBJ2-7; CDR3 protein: ASSSSGLAGIYEQY
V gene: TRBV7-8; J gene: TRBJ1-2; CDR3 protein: ASSLNRAGDGYT
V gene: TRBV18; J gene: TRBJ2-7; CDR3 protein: ASSPPTGGPTYEQY
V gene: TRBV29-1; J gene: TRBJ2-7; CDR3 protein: SVKAQGSYEQY
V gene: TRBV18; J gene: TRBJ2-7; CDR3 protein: ASLPALAGSYEQY
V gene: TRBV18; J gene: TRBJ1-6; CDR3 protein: ASSPGSSYNSPLH
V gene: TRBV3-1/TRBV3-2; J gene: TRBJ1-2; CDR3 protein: ASSHPGYT
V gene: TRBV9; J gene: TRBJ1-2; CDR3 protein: ASSSTTGGIGYT
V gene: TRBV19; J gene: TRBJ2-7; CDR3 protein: ASSLRTSGGSYEQY
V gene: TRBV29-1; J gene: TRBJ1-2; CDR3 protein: SAQTGENDYGYT
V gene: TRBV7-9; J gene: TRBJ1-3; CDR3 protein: ASSLGTPGNTIY
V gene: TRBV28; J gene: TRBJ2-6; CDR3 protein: ASSRRDRAGANVLT
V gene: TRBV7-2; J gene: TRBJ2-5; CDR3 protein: ASSLGTPRGAETQY
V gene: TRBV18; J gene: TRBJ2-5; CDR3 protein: ASSPPEGVETQY
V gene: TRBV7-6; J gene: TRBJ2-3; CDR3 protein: ASSASQGPSTDTQY
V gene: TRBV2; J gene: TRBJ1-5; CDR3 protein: ASSGTGFSNQPQH
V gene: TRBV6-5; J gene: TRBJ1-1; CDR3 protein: ASYARVYVNTEAF
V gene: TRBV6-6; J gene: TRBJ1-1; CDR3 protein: ASGMRQGYTEAF
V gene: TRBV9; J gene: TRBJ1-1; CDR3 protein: ASSVAATGYDSTEAF
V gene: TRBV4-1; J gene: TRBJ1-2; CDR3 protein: ASSLPEAGHRDGYT
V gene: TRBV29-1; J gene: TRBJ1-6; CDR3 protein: SVASGTANSPLH
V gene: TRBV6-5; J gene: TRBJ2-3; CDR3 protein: ASSYSTSGVSDTQY
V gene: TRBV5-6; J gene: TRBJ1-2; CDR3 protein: ASSLRDYGYT
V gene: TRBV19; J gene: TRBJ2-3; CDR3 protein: ASSIMAGGGTDTQY
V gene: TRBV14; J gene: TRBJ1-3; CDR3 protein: ASSHSGQGGTIY
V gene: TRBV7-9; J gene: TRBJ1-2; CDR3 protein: ASTLGQGVNGYT
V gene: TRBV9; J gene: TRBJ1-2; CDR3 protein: ASSGLQGFQGRYT
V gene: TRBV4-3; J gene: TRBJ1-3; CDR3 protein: ASSQGTGASGNTIY
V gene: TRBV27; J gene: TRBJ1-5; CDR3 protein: ASSQGGVNQPQH